This T cell receptor beta chain was captured in a study of blood T cell repertoires in COVID-19. Study-wide background: Samples taken during acute and convalescent COVID-19 were collected in the United States, Italy and Spain.

Enrollment of patients from Seattle took place during active infection, with longitudinal follow-up. Per the study methods: Researchers report that nucleated cell counts were estimated from reference gene primer amplification. Method: immunoSEQ multiplex PCR; TCRdb's copy keeps in-frame clones and lacks some. V and J calls and clone size follow that table, whereas D and trimming were derived from the DNA. The profile shows tens of thousands of clones, approximately 83% of them singletons. The J segment lost 8 bases and the V segment lost 5 bases, leaving 16 bases of the junction unmatched. Germline CDR1 and CDR2: LNHNV and YYDKDF (reference sequence). The CDR3 totals 16 residues.

Sequenced input: peripheral blood. This receptor was identified in a woman aged 80 or over with COVID-19, enrolled during active disease. The chain has TRBV15 and TRBJ1-1, with 8 bases fitting TRBD1. The CDR3 DNA is TGTGCCACCAGCCGTCCGGACAGGGCCCTAATGAGGGAAGCTTTCTTT. Protein product: CATSRPDRALMREAFF.